This T cell receptor (beta chain) is from a study of blood T cell repertoires in COVID-19. Study at large: The cDNA or gDNA used as material had been derived from T cells, B-cell-depleted T cells, or PBMCs.

As originally analysed: Amplifying reference gene primers gave estimates of nucleated cell counts. Method: immunoSEQ multiplex PCR; TCRdb's copy keeps in-frame clones and lacks some. V, J and clone size were drawn from that table, and D and trimming were deduced from the DNA. Of roughly 230,000 clones listed, about 80% are singletons. With V trimmed by 4 bases and J by 8 bases, 17 bases remained unmatched. Germline V gene data show CDR1 as LNHDA and CDR2 as SQIVND (reference sequence). This CDR3 spans 17 amino acids. Specimen: peripheral blood. The chain links TRBV19 to TRBJ1-2; 9 bases are a match to TRBD1. The TCR comes from a man aged 45 to 65 with active or convalescent COVID-19. The CDR3 is CASSTGGPGQGYRGYTF. As DNA, the CDR3 is TGTGCCAGTAGTACAGGGGGGCCCGGACAGGGGTACCGCGGCTACACCTTC.